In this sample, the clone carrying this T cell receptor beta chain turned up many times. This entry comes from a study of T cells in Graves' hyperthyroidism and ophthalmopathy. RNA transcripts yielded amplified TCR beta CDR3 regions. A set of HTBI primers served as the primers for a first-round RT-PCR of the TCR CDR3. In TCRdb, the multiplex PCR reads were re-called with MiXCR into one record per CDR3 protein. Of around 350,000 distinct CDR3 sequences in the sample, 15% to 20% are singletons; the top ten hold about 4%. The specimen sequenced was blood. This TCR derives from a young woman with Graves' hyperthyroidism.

CDR3 DNA: TGTGCCAGCAGGACCAGGGGGTTGGAGACCCAGTACTTC. Its translation is CASRTRGLETQYF. V usage is TRBV28 and J usage is TRBJ2-5; 7 nucleotides agree with TRBD1. Unmatched junction bases numbered 6, after V lost 6 bases and J lost 5 bases. The V gene's germline CDR1 is MDHEN and CDR2 SYDVKM. CDR3 length: 13 amino acids.